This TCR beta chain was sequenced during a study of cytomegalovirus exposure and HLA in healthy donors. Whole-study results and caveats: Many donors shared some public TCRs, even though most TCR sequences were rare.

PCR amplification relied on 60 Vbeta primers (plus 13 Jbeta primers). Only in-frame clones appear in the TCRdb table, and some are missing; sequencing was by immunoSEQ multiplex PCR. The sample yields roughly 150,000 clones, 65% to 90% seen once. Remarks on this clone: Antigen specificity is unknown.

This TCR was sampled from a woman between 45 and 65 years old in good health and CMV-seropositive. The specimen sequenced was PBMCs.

The CDR3 loop reads CASTKGGGAYEQYF. The CDR3 DNA reads as TGTGCCAGCACCAAGGGGGGGGGAGCCTACGAGCAGTACTTC. The V and J genes are TRBV7-2 and TRBJ2-7, with a weak D call TRBD2 (7 bases). Per germline, CDR1 SGHTA and CDR2 FQGNSA. V lost 7 bases to trimming and J lost 2 bases, with 15 bases between them. The CDR3 loop spans 14 amino acids.